This T cell receptor beta chain comes out of a study of blood T cell repertoires in COVID-19. Study in general: Spain, Italy and the United States supplied samples that represented acute and convalescent COVID-19. PBMCs, B-cell-depleted T cells, or T cells were the source of the cDNA or gDNA that made up the material.

In the study's own analysis: Estimation of nucleated cell counts was performed using reference gene primer amplification. Data came from immunoSEQ multiplex PCR; TCRdb stores just in-frame clones and leaves some out. V, J and clone size are taken as reported in that table, and D and trimming were inferred from the DNA itself. The table has 65,000 to 90,000 clones, roughly 84% seen once. The J segment lost 4 bases and the V segment lost 8 bases, leaving 6 bases of the junction unmatched. The V gene's germline CDR1 is MNHEY and CDR2 SVGAGI. The CDR3 consists of 13 residues. Sample: peripheral blood. This receptor was taken from a woman in her sixties with acute or convalescent COVID-19. V is TRBV6-5 and J is TRBJ2-7; 9 bases are a match to TRBD1. CDR3 residues: CASSPGTGYEQYF. The DNA of the CDR3 is TGTGCCAGCTCCCCCGGGACAGGGTACGAGCAGTACTTC.